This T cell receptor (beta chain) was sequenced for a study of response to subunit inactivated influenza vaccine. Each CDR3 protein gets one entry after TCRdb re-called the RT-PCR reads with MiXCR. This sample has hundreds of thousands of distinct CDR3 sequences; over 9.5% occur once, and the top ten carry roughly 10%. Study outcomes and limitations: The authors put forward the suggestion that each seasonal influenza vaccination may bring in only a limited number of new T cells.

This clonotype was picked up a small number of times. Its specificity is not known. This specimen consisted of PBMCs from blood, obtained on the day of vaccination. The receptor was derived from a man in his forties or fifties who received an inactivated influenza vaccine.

CDR3 nucleotides: TGCGCCAGCAGCTTGGCGTCGGACACCGGGGAGCTGTTTTTT. Its protein is CASSLASDTGELFF. The chain employs TRBV5-1 and TRBJ2-2; no clear D. There are 14 residues in the CDR3. V was trimmed by 0 bases and J by 3 bases, leaving 6 bases between them. Germline loops: CDR1 SGHRS, CDR2 YFSETQ.